The 29 T cell receptor beta chains presented below share a single source sample, sequenced in a study of shared clonotypes between healthy human individuals. TCRdb's table, derived via immunoSEQ multiplex PCR, lists solely in-frame clones and lacks some. The sample holds 200,000 to 250,000 clones, about 65% seen once. Sequencing used memory CD4+ T cells sorted from blood. This sample's subset: CD45RA-negative fraction. The receptors were sampled from a man aged 25-45 years in good health.

This clone has only one observation. V usage is TRBV5-1 and J usage is TRBJ2-2; D unresolved. This CDR3 has 13 residues. The V and J ends lost 2 bases and 7 bases respectively, with 9 bases between them. Germline lookup yields CDR1 SGHRS and CDR2 YFSETQ. The CDR3 bases are TGCGCCAGCAGCTTAGAGCGTCTCGGGGAGCTGTTTTTT. Translating it yields CASSLERLGELFF.

J is TRBJ2-7 and V is TRBV28, with TRBD1 as a possible D gene (6 bases). V was cut by 5 bases and J by 3 bases, with 17 bases left in between. The germline CDR1 and CDR2 sequences are MDHEN and SYDVKM. The CDR3 is 15 amino acids. The CDR3 loop reads CASSPTGQSRYEQYF. The CDR3 coding sequence is TGTGCCAGCAGTCCAACCGGACAGTCCCGCTACGAGCAGTACTTC.

V usage is TRBV4-3 and J usage is TRBJ2-7; 12 nucleotides align to TRBD2. Losses at the gene ends were 4 bases for V and 1 base for J; bases not matched to a gene: 5. Germline assignment: CDR1 LGHNA and CDR2 YSLEER. The CDR3 consists of 16 residues. The CDR3 coding sequence is TGCGCCAGCAGCCGAGTACTAGCGGGAGGATCCTACGAGCAGTACTTC. Protein sequence: CASSRVLAGGSYEQYF.

This clone showed up just once. V is TRBV5-5 and J is TRBJ2-2; 8 nucleotides match TRBD2. The CDR3 is made up of 17 amino acids. The J segment lost 4 bases and the V segment lost 3 bases, leaving 11 bases of the junction unmatched. Germline assignment: CDR1 SGHKS and CDR2 YYEKEE (reference sequence). The CDR3 nucleotides read TGTGCCAGCAGCTGGCTCGGGGGTAGCGGGACCACCGGGGAGCTGTTTTTT. Protein: CASSWLGGSGTTGELFF.

The chain is built from TRBV5-3 and TRBJ2-7; TRBD2 agrees at 11 bases. TRBV5-3 is filed as an ORF, its function uncertain. The CDR3 extends over 15 amino acids. J was trimmed by 3 bases and V by 4 bases; bases with no gene match: 6. The CDR3 DNA follows: TGTGCCAGAAGCCTAGGACTAGCGGGTATCTACGAGCAGTACTTC. Amino acid sequence: CARSLGLAGIYEQYF.

The chain carries TRBV20-1 and TRBJ2-7, with D hard to call. This CDR3 is built from 10 residues. V was clipped by 6 bases and J by 4 bases, with 7 bases between them. Germline CDR1 and CDR2: DFQATT and SNEGSKA (reference sequence). CDR3 DNA: TGCAGTGCCGTACGGTACGAGCAGTACTTC. This gives the protein CSAVRYEQYF.

V is TRBV7-9 and J is TRBJ2-7; 11 bases are a match to TRBD2. The ends lost 2 bases at V and 2 bases at J; junction bases unmatched: 5. Germline loops: CDR1 SEHNR, CDR2 FQNEAQ (reference sequence). This CDR3 has 16 residues. CDR3 bases: TGTGCCAGCAGCTTATCGGGGGGACTAGCGGCCTACGAGCAGTACTTC. Translation: CASSLSGGLAAYEQYF.

The chain is built from TRBV5-1 and TRBJ2-2; 7 bases match TRBD1. V dropped 6 bases and J dropped 6; count of bases not matched to a gene: 8. Germline V gene data show CDR1 as SGHRS and CDR2 as YFSETQ. The CDR3 is 14 residues long. The CDR3 region is CASNSPGGPGELFF. CDR3 coding DNA: TGCGCCAGCAATTCCCCAGGGGGACCCGGGGAGCTGTTTTTT.

A remark on this clone: This may be a read error, as it is one base from a much larger clone. Other DNA sequences from this sample encode an identical CDR3 as well. The gene calls are TRBV11-3 and TRBJ2-3; possibly TRBD1 for D (5 bases). The germline V gene has CDR1 SGHNT and CDR2 YENEEA. CDR3 size: 15 residues. The CDR3 is CASSLVGRVGDTQYF. CDR3 coding DNA: TGTGCCAGTAGCTTAGTCGGCAGGGTTGGAGATACGCAGTATTTT.

The J gene is TRBJ1-5, the V gene TRBV28; D is undetermined. This CDR3 comprises 15 residues. Deletions cut 1 base from V and 2 bases from J, with 9 bases between. CDR1 and CDR2 from the germline V gene are MDHEN and SYDVKM. CDR3 in DNA: TGTGCCAGCAGTTTATTGAAGGGTGGCAATCAGCCCCAGCATTTT. This sequence encodes CASSLLKGGNQPQHF. Complete variable domain (other parts from reference TRBV28 and TRBJ1-5): DVKVTQSSRYLVKRTGEKVFLECVQDMDHENMFWYRQDPGLGLRLIYFSYDVKMKEKGDIPEGYSVSREKKERFSLILESASTNQTSMYLCASSLLKGGNQPQHFGDGTRLSIL.

CDR3 in amino acids: CASSLQGTGELFF. CDR3 sequence (DNA): TGTGCCAGCAGCTTACAGGGCACCGGGGAGCTGTTTTTT. J is TRBJ2-2 and V is TRBV7-3, with D perhaps matching TRBD1 (5 bases). The germline V gene has CDR1 SGHTA and CDR2 FQGTGA. The CDR3 extends over 13 amino acids. Between the trimmed V and J ends, which lost 2 bases and 4 bases, there was a span of 5 bases.

To note about this clone: Distinct nucleotide sequences in the sample also encode this CDR3. J is TRBJ2-7 and V is TRBV5-1; D is perhaps TRBD1 (6 bases). CDR1 SGHRS and CDR2 YFSETQ come from the germline V gene. This CDR3 contains 14 residues. Trimming took 4 bases from V and 3 from J, leaving 14 bases between them. The CDR3 coding sequence is TGCGCCAGCAGCCCAGGGGCTATTGGCTACGAGCAGTACTTC. Amino acid sequence: CASSPGAIGYEQYF.

This chain links TRBV7-2 with TRBJ2-7; 7 nucleotides line up with TRBD2. With V trimmed by 1 base and J by 4 bases, 7 bases remained unmatched. This CDR3 region has 15 residues. Germline V gives CDR1 SGHTA, CDR2 FQGNSA. Here the CDR3 DNA reads TGTGCCAGCAGCTTAGTGGGCAGGGAGGGATACGAGCAGTACTTC. Its protein is CASSLVGREGYEQYF.

This chain links TRBV2 with TRBJ2-1; 10 positions agree with TRBD2. The length of the CDR3 is 15 residues. In germline, CDR1 is SNHLY, CDR2 FYNNEI. V lost 4 bases and J lost 7; bases outside the gene matches: 7. The CDR3 reads CASSVYGLAANEQFF. DNA of the CDR3: TGTGCCAGCAGTGTCTATGGACTAGCGGCAAATGAGCAGTTCTTC. The full variable domain, its missing parts supplied by reference TRBV2 and TRBJ2-1, is EPEVTQTPSHQVTQMGQEVILRCVPISNHLYFYWYRQILGQKVEFLVSFYNNEISEKSEIFDDQFSVERPDGSNFTLKIRSTKLEDSAMYFCASSVYGLAANEQFFGPGTRLTVL.

The chain links TRBV5-4 to TRBJ1-3; D not resolved. Trimming took 4 bases from V and 0 from J, leaving 14 bases between them. This CDR3 is built from 16 residues. Germline V lookup: CDR1 SGHNT, CDR2 YYREEE (reference sequence). The chain's CDR3 is CASSRSPGRSGNTIYF. CDR3 nucleotide sequence: TGTGCCAGCAGCCGCTCCCCGGGCCGCTCTGGAAACACCATATATTTT.

This clone was observed a handful of times. This chain uses TRBV19 with TRBJ2-5; possibly TRBD1 for D (5 bases). Trimming took off 5 bases at V and 3 bases at J, with 7 bases between the two ends. The V gene's germline CDR1 is LNHDA and CDR2 SQIVND (reference sequence). The CDR3 totals 12 residues. In DNA, the CDR3 is TGTGCCAGTAGTGTCAGGGAAGAGACCCAGTACTTC. Protein: CASSVREETQYF.

The chain couples TRBV4-3 to TRBJ2-1, with D unclear. Trimming cost V 3 bases and J 2 bases, with 14 bases left between them. Germline lookup yields CDR1 LGHNA and CDR2 YSLEER. This CDR3 has 16 residues. The CDR3 nucleotides read TGCGCCAGCAGCCATGGTCGGGCTATTACCTACAATGAGCAGTTCTTC. Protein sequence: CASSHGRAITYNEQFF.

The chain employs TRBV21-1 and TRBJ2-7; the tabulated D call, TRBD2, remains unverified against the DNA. TRBV21-1 is shown as a pseudogene. The CDR3 covers 19 residues. The CDR3 DNA sequence: TGTGCCAGCAGCAAAGTTGGAAGGCGGGCGGGAGGCCATTCCTACGAGCAGTACTTC. This codes for CASSKVGRRAGGHSYEQYF.

The chain joins TRBV18 to TRBJ1-3; no reliable D call. The V and J ends lost 3 bases and 5 bases respectively, with 11 bases between them. There are 14 residues in the CDR3. Germline V gives CDR1 KGHSH, CDR2 LQKENI. CDR3 sequence: CASSPDVGRNTIYF. CDR3 DNA: TGTGCCAGCTCACCTGACGTGGGCAGAAACACCATATATTTT.

This chain uses TRBV6-5 with TRBJ2-5, with 7 positions matching TRBD1. J lost 4 bases, V lost 9 bases, and 11 bases had no gene match. The germline V gene has CDR1 MNHEY and CDR2 SVGAGI. The CDR3 spans 14 residues. The CDR3 DNA reads as TGTGCCAGTAACCTCAGGGGGTTGAGAGAGACCCAGTACTTC. Protein: CASNLRGLRETQYF.

The J gene is TRBJ1-1, the V gene TRBV6-5, with 11 bases that match TRBD1. The germline CDR1 and CDR2 sequences are MNHEY and SVGAGI. CDR3 size: 15 residues. Unmatched junction bases numbered 8, after V lost 6 bases and J lost 5 bases. The CDR3 sequence: CASSRDRGIRTEAFF. For the CDR3, the DNA is TGTGCCAGCAGCCGGGACAGGGGGATTCGAACTGAAGCTTTCTTT.

The V call is TRBV7-2, the J call TRBJ2-7; D remains unclear. Trimming removed 2 bases at V and 6 bases at J, with 11 bases between. CDR1 and CDR2 from the germline V gene are SGHTA and FQGNSA. CDR3 length equals 13 residues. DNA for the CDR3: TGTGCCAGCAGCTTAACACGTTCGGGCGAGCAGTACTTC. Translation: CASSLTRSGEQYF.

The rearrangement links TRBV7-2 to TRBJ2-1; the D gene is possibly TRBD1 (6 bases). This CDR3 has 14 residues. Trimming cost V 5 bases and J 2 bases, with 10 bases left between them. Germline-derived CDR1 and CDR2 are SGHTA and FQGNSA. The CDR3 DNA reads TGTGCCAGCAGCCGGGACATGGCCTACAATGAGCAGTTCTTC. Translating gives CASSRDMAYNEQFF.

The rearrangement uses TRBV10-2 and TRBJ2-5; D is ambiguous. Germline V gene sequence: CDR1 WSHSY, CDR2 SAAADI. The CDR3 sequence is 13 residues long. The V end was cut by 5 bases, the J end by 4 bases, with 11 bases between. In nucleotides, the CDR3 is TGCGCCAGCAGTCCACGGAGAGGAGAGACCCAGTACTTC. As protein: CASSPRRGETQYF.

The V call is TRBV28, the J call TRBJ2-3; D not certain. V lost 6 bases and J 6 bases, leaving 10 bases between the germline ends. Per the germline V gene, CDR1 is MDHEN and CDR2 is SYDVKM. The CDR3 sequence is 12 residues long. The CDR3 DNA follows: TGTGCCAGCAGGAATACCTGGGATACGCAGTATTTT. Residues: CASRNTWDTQYF.

The chain recombines TRBV18 with TRBJ2-7; D might be TRBD1 (6 bases). This CDR3 has 15 residues. Trimming left V 2 bases short and J 2 bases short, with 13 bases between. The germline CDR1 and CDR2 sequences are KGHSH and LQKENI. The CDR3 DNA reads as TGTGCCAGCTCACCAGGGCAGGGGATGACCTACGAGCAGTACTTC. Amino acids: CASSPGQGMTYEQYF.

The chain links TRBV14 to TRBJ2-7; 10 positions match TRBD1. Germline-derived CDR1 and CDR2 are SGHDN and FVKESK. With 5 bases clipped from V and 6 bases from J, the junction kept 4 bases outside the gene matches. The CDR3 is made up of 13 amino acids. CDR3 sequence: CASSGTGVREQYF. In nucleotides, the CDR3 is TGTGCCAGCAGCGGGACAGGGGTGCGCGAGCAGTACTTC. The full variable domain, with the rest looked up from reference TRBV14 and TRBJ2-7, is EAGVTQFPSHSVIEKGQTVTLRCDPISGHDNLYWYRRVMGKEIKFLLHFVKESKQDESGMPNNRFLAERTGGTYSTLKVQPAELEDSGVYFCASSGTGVREQYFGPGTRLTVT.

V usage is TRBV2 and J usage is TRBJ2-7; TRBD1 might be the D (6 bases). With 4 bases removed from V and 2 bases from J, the gap between germline ends came to 12 bases. CDR3 length: 14 amino acids. Germline CDR1 SNHLY, CDR2 FYNNEI. CDR3 sequence (DNA): TGTGCCAGCAGTGTGGACAGTCGGACCTACGAGCAGTACTTC. Encoded protein: CASSVDSRTYEQYF.

This clone has ten or more counts. The chain uses TRBV2 and TRBJ2-5; 12 nucleotides match TRBD2. Germline CDR1 SNHLY, CDR2 FYNNEI. This CDR3 has 14 amino acids. The trim removed 4 bases at V and 5 bases at J, leaving 2 bases unmatched. CDR3 nucleotide sequence: TGTGCCAGCAGTGCTCTAGCGGGGGGGGAGACCCAGTACTTC. This codes for CASSALAGGETQYF.